This T cell receptor beta chain was found in a study of cytomegalovirus exposure and HLA in healthy donors. Overall study results and limits: A later analysis, which compared TCR beta chains of equal frequency, found the HLA-associated ones more clonally expanded. When presence/absence was analysed, sequencing depth was taken to be roughly uniform across donors.

The CDR3 is made up of 15 amino acids. Germline lookup yields CDR1 GTSNPN and CDR2 SVGIG (reference sequence). Amplification used 60 Vbeta primers and 13 Jbeta primers. TCRdb keeps only in-frame clones here, not all; method: immunoSEQ multiplex PCR. The sample lists 100,000 to 150,000 clones, 70% to 85% seen once, with approximately 2.4% in the top ten. Concerning this clone itself: Its antigen is unknown. At one boundary the junction diverges from the germline segment, which might be a read error. The sample holds other DNA sequences that translate to the same CDR3.

The sample was PBMCs. This chain uses TRBV30 with TRBJ1-6; TRBD1 aligns across 8 bases. The TCR comes from a man in his fifties in good health and CMV-seronegative. CDR3 coding DNA: TGTGCCTGGAGTGTTAGGGGGACAGGCAATTCCCCCCTCCACTTT. Protein: CAWSVRGTGNSPLHF.